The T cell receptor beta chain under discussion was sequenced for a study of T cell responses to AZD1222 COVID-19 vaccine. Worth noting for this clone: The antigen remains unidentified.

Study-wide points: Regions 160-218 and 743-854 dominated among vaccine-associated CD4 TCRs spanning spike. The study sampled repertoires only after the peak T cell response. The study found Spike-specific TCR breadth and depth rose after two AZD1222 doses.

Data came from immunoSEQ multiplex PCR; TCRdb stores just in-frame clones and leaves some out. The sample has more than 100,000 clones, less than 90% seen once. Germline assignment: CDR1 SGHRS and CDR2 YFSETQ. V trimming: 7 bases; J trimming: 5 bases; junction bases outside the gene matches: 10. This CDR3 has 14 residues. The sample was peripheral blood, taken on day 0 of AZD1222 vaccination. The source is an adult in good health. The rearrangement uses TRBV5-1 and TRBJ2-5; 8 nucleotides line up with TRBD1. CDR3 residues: CASSKARTGETQYF. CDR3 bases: TGCGCCAGCTCTAAAGCCCGGACAGGGGAGACCCAGTACTTC.